This TCR beta chain is from a study of T cells after posttransplantation cyclophosphamide. Study conclusions and caveats: Later blood repertoires were often dominated by clones from the donor CD8+ memory compartment. Blood and skin or GI T cell repertoires showed limited TRB overlap.

Profiled with immunoSEQ multiplex PCR; TCRdb holds only in-frame clones, not every one. There are 12,000 or so clones in the sample, none observed a single time. This clone was recorded a few times. What it binds is unknown. Germline V CDR1 and CDR2: SGHTA, FQGTGA. V was shortened by 1 base and J by 10 bases, with 14 bases between the two germline ends. The CDR3 loop spans 14 amino acids. Sequencing used PBMCs. The J gene is TRBJ2-1, the V gene TRBV7-3; tentatively, D is TRBD2 (6 bases). The clonotype comes from a woman in her thirties or forties in good health, CMV-negative, and a related stem cell transplant donor. Here the CDR3 reads CASSLSGELGEQFF. CDR3 DNA sequence: TGTGCCAGCAGCTTAAGCGGGGAGCTTGGGGAGCAGTTCTTC.